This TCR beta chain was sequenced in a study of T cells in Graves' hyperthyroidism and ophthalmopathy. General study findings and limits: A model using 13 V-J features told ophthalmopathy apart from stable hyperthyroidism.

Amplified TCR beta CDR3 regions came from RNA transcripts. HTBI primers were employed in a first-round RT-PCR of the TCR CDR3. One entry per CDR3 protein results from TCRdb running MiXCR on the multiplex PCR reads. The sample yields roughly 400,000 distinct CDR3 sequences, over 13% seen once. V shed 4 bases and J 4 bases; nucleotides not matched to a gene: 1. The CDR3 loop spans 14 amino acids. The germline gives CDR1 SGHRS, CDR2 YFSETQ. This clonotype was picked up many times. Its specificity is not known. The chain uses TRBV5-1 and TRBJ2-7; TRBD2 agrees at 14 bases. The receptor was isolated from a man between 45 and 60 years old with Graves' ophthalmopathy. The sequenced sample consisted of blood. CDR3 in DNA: TGCGCCAGCAGCAGGACTAGCGGGAGGTACGAGCAGTACTTC. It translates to CASSRTSGRYEQYF.